This T cell receptor beta chain was captured by sequencing in a study of response to subunit inactivated influenza vaccine. Each CDR3 protein is one row after TCRdb ran MiXCR on the RT-PCR reads. Among under 200,000 distinct CDR3 sequences, 11% were seen once, and the ten largest hold roughly an eighth. Findings and limits, study-wide: A suggestion made by the authors is that each seasonal influenza vaccination recruits few new T cells.

The CDR3 is 15 amino acids. Germline CDR1 is SEHNR and CDR2 is FQNEAQ (reference sequence). V was pared by 2 bases and J by 5 bases, with 10 bases between. As for this clonotype: Its antigen is currently unknown.

The V and J genes are TRBV7-9 and TRBJ1-6; D remains unclear. The material was non-naive T cells sorted from PBMCs, obtained 40 to 50 days after vaccination. The receptor's source is a man aged 45 to 65 who received an inactivated influenza vaccine. CDR3 amino acids: CASSLRPANNSPLHF. The DNA of the CDR3 is TGTGCCAGCAGCTTACGTCCGGCTAATAATTCACCCCTCCACTTT.